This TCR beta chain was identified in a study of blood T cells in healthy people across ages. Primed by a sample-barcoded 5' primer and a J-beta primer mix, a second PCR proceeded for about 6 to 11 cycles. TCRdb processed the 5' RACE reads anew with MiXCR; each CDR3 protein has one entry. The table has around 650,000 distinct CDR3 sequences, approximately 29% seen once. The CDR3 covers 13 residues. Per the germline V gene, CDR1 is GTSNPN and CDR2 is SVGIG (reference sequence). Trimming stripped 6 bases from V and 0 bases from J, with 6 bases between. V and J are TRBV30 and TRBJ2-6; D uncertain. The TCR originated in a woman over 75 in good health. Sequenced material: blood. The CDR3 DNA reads TGTGCCTGCCAGAGCTCTGGGGCCAACGTCCTGACTTTC. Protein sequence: CACQSSGANVLTF.